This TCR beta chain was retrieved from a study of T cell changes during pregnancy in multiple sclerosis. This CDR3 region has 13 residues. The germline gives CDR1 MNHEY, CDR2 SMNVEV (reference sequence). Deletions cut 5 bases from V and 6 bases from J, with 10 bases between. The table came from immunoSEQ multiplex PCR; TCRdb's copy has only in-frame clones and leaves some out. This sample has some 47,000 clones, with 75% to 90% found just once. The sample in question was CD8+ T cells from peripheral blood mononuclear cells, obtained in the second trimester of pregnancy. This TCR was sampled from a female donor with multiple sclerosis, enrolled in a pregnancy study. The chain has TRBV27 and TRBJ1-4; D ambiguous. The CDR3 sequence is CASSPIIDEKLFF. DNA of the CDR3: TGTGCCAGCAGTCCTATAATTGATGAAAAACTGTTTTTT. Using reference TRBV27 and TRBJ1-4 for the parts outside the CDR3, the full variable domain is EAQVTQNPRYLITVTGKKLTVTCSQNMNHEYMSWYRQDPGLGLRQIYYSMNVEVTDKGDVPEGYKVSRKEKRNFPLILESPSPNQTSLYFCASSPIIDEKLFFGSGTQLSVL.